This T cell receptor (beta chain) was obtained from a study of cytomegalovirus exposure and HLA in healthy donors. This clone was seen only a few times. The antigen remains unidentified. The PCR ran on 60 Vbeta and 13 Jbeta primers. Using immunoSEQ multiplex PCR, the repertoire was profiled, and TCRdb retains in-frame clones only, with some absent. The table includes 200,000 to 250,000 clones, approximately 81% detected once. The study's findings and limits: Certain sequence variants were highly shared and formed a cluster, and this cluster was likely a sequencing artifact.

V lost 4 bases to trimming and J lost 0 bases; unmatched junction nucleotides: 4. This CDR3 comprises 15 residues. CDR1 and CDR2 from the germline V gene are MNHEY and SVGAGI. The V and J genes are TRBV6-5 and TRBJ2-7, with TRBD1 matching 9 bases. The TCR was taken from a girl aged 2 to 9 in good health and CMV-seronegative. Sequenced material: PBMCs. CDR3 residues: CASSSDRGFSYEQYF. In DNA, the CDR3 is TGTGCCAGCAGTTCCGACAGGGGGTTCTCCTACGAGCAGTACTTC.